What follows are 11 T cell receptor beta chains derived from one specimen sequenced in a study of blood T cell repertoires in COVID-19. Clones were sequenced by immunoSEQ multiplex PCR, and TCRdb holds only the in-frame ones, with some missing. The repertoire holds 100,000 to 150,000 clones, with 82% as singletons. The sample was peripheral blood. Source of these receptors: a human donor in a cohort sampled during active COVID-19.

The chain joins TRBV6-5 to TRBJ1-1, with 7 nucleotides matching TRBD1. Germline-derived CDR1 and CDR2 are MNHEY and SVGAGI. J gave up 5 bases and V 1 base, and 1 base lay outside the gene matches. The CDR3 contains 13 residues. CDR3 region: CASSYFRGTEAFF. The CDR3, as DNA: TGTGCCAGCAGTTACTTCAGGGGGACTGAAGCTTTCTTT.

The chain links TRBV19 to TRBJ1-1; D not resolved. V gave up 0 bases and J gave up 4 bases, with 12 bases separating them. The length of the CDR3 is 15 residues. Germline V CDR1 and CDR2: LNHDA, SQIVND (reference sequence). The CDR3 loop reads CASSIDTQILTEAFF. Written as DNA, the CDR3 is TGTGCCAGTAGTATAGACACCCAGATCCTCACTGAAGCTTTCTTT.

The genes are TRBV18 and TRBJ1-4, with D maybe TRBD1 (5 bases). Trimming pared 4 bases from V and 7 bases from J, leaving 10 bases between. CDR1 and CDR2 from the germline V gene are KGHSH and LQKENI. The CDR3 length is 13 residues. The CDR3 sequence: CASSLGVGEKLFF. As DNA, the CDR3 is TGTGCCAGCTCACTAGGGGTTGGTGAAAAACTGTTTTTT. The whole variable domain, filled in from reference TRBV18 and TRBJ1-4, reads NAGVMQNPRHLVRRRGQEARLRCSPMKGHSHVYWYRQLPEEGLKFMVYLQKENIIDESGMPKERFSAEFPKEGPSILRIQQVVRGDSAAYFCASSLGVGEKLFFGSGTQLSVL.

J is TRBJ1-1 and V is TRBV7-9; 8 bases fit TRBD1. Trimming removed 6 bases from V and 0 bases from J; junction bases left unmatched: 3. Germline V gene data show CDR1 as SEHNR and CDR2 as FQNEAQ (reference sequence). The CDR3 totals 14 residues. The CDR3 loop reads CASREQGVNTEAFF. In DNA, the CDR3 is TGTGCCAGCAGAGAACAGGGGGTGAACACTGAAGCTTTCTTT.

This chain uses TRBV2 with TRBJ2-3; 14 nucleotides match TRBD2. The germline V gene has CDR1 SNHLY and CDR2 FYNNEI. With 1 base clipped from V and 10 bases from J, the junction kept 1 base outside the gene matches. The CDR3 is 14 residues long. CDR3 in DNA: TGTGCCAGCAGTGAAGGACTAGCGGGGGGGCCGCAGTATTTT. Amino acids: CASSEGLAGGPQYF.

V usage is TRBV5-1 and J usage is TRBJ1-5; 7 nucleotides align to TRBD1. Trimming at V came to 4 bases and at J to 6 bases, leaving 7 bases not matched to a gene. The CDR3 totals 14 residues. Looked up from germline, CDR1 is SGHRS and CDR2 is YFSETQ. The chain's CDR3 is CASSPTGVGQPQHF. The CDR3 DNA is TGCGCCAGCAGCCCAACAGGGGTAGGTCAGCCCCAGCATTTT.

The chain employs TRBV9 and TRBJ1-2, with TRBD1 matching 7 bases. J lost 2 bases, V lost 3 bases, and 13 bases had no gene match. The germline gives CDR1 SGDLS, CDR2 YYNGEE. The length of the CDR3 is 17 residues. CDR3 in DNA: TGTGCCAGCAGCGACTCCGGACAGGTATCGACGAACTATGGCTACACCTTC. Its protein product is CASSDSGQVSTNYGYTF.

The rearrangement links TRBV29-1 to TRBJ1-1, with D possibly matching TRBD1 (5 bases). V was trimmed by 7 bases and J by 3 bases, leaving 15 bases between them. This CDR3 is 13 amino acids long. Germline values: CDR1 SQVTM, CDR2 ANQGSEA. The DNA of the CDR3 is TGCAGCGGGGCAATCAGGGTAGACACTGAAGCTTTCTTT. This sequence encodes CSGAIRVDTEAFF.

Only one count was recorded for this clone. The chain is built from TRBV5-1 and TRBJ1-6; D is possibly TRBD1 (5 bases). V was cut by 2 bases and J by 7 bases, with 10 bases left in between. The CDR3 spans 14 residues. Looked up from germline, CDR1 is SGHRS and CDR2 is YFSETQ. DNA for the CDR3: TGCGCCAGCAGCTTCGGGGGTGGCAATTCACCCCTCCACTTT. Protein product: CASSFGGGNSPLHF.

The chain uses TRBV18 and TRBJ2-7; 11 bases fit TRBD1. The CDR3 totals 14 residues. Unmatched junction bases numbered 7, after V lost 6 bases and J lost 6 bases. CDR1 and CDR2 from the germline V gene are KGHSH and LQKENI. For the CDR3, the DNA is TGTGCCAGCTCTCCGGGACAGGGGGGGAGCGAGCAGTACTTC. It is translated as CASSPGQGGSEQYF. Drawing the rest from reference TRBV18 and TRBJ2-7, the complete variable domain is NAGVMQNPRHLVRRRGQEARLRCSPMKGHSHVYWYRQLPEEGLKFMVYLQKENIIDESGMPKERFSAEFPKEGPSILRIQQVVRGDSAAYFCASSPGQGGSEQYFGPGTRLTVT.

The chain joins TRBV5-1 to TRBJ1-5; the D gene is possibly TRBD1 (5 bases). The CDR3 covers 16 residues. Germline values: CDR1 SGHRS, CDR2 YFSETQ. V lost 0 bases and J 1 base, leaving 11 bases between the germline ends. This CDR3 is CASSLAGGESNQPQHF. CDR3 bases: TGCGCCAGCAGCTTGGCCGGGGGGGAAAGCAATCAGCCCCAGCATTTT.